In its sample, the clone carrying this T cell receptor (beta chain) was seen many times. Its antigen remains unidentified. CDR1 and CDR2 (germline): SQVTM, ANQGSEA. This CDR3 spans 12 amino acids. V was shortened by 3 bases and J by 2 bases, with 5 bases between the two germline ends. This specimen comes from a study of blood T cells in healthy people across ages. Whole-study findings and limits: In long-lived donors, naive CD4+ cell counts and diversity exceeded those of aged donors. Age advanced and TCR beta diversity per million T cells fell, roughly linearly.

With a J-beta primer mix and a sample-barcoded 5' primer, a second PCR ran about 7 to 11 cycles. TCRdb fed the 5' RACE reads into MiXCR, producing one record per CDR3 protein. Of roughly 560,000 distinct CDR3 sequences listed, approximately 25% are singletons. The same data also went into a second study, on T cells of mothers and their children. That work contributes: The study obtained over 8 million TCR beta CDR3 reads per mother and about 3 million per child. When mothers and children were related, their normalized repertoire overlap, which was always slightly higher, did not differ significantly from that of unrelated pairs.

The chain is built from TRBV29-1 and TRBJ2-1; no definite D call. The clonotype comes from a boy aged 5-17 years in good health. The sample consisted of blood. The CDR3 coding sequence is TGCAGCGTTGATGCCGCCTACAATGAGCAGTTCTTC. Amino acid sequence: CSVDAAYNEQFF.